The text below deals with one T cell receptor (beta chain). A few counts support this clonotype. What antigen it recognizes has not been identified. The record has no base qualities; no much larger clone is one base away. This entry comes from a study of spatial heterogeneity in lung cancer (dated by TCRdb to between 2018 and 2021). Describing the broader study: Samples were obtained from about 69 patients with early-stage, untreated non-small cell lung cancer from the lung TRACERx cohort. Follow-up PBMC samples were sequenced whenever available, with a median time to follow-up of approximately two years after resection. Beta-chain transcripts were consistently detected in greater numbers than alpha-chain transcripts, which likely reflects a higher abundance of beta-chain transcripts. In the raw uncorrected reads, each unique combination of TCR and UMI appeared more than ten times on average. In non-small cell lung cancer, the study made a quantitative comparison of TCR alpha and beta repertoires among multiple tumor regions, matched nontumor lung and blood. Nonsynonymous mutation counts, determined by whole-exome sequencing of tumor tissue, were related to TCR repertoire features. At surgery, both alpha and beta chains were TCR-sequenced in 200 to 250 tumor regions, over 61 matched nontumor lung samples and 56 PBMC samples.

V was cut back by 1 base and J by 6 bases, leaving a gap of 11 bases between them. Via the germline V gene, CDR1 is SGHTA and CDR2 FQGNSA. The CDR3 covers 14 residues, taking in both the cysteine and the phenylalanine. Left in the record is the CDR3 DNA by itself, 42 bases read in frame from the first base. Per the publication, the time point label means: blood at routine non-recurrence follow-up after resection. For TCR sequencing, whole RNA was extracted from tumor and nontumor lung tissue, or from cryopreserved PBMC samples, and no cell sorting was done. Only patients for whom sufficient RNA was available from at least two tumor regions were selected for TCR sequencing. Libraries were prepared through 5' RACE. Sequenced on a NextSeq 500. The TCR library protocol attached a unique molecular identifier to each TCR cDNA molecule to allow correction of PCR and sequencing errors. The study's processing was this. Decombinator tools were used for TCR identification, UMI-based error correction and CDR3 extraction. Expanded TCRs were defined as those above a frequency of 2 per 1,000, corresponding to the top 1% of the tumor frequency distribution. Each repertoire was subsampled 100 times to 5,000 TCRs, after which Renyi diversity was computed with the R vegan package. CDR3 similarity networks were built from amino acid triplet string-kernel similarity, with CDR3s being connected when pairwise similarity was above 0.82. The raw public data were reprocessed by TCRdb itself: fastp quality trimming at Q25, MiXCR clonotype calling, in-frame beta chains only. CDR3 protein duplicates are merged, each entry listing the most common genes and DNA. It is TCRdb's table, rather than the study itself, that gives the V and J calls and clone size. Within this sample are about 17,000 distinct CDR3 sequences, with roughly 19% of them counted one time only. The ten largest clones represent 6.2% of the sample.

Overall study outcomes, separate from this receptor: Confirming at a functional level the hypothesis that regional TCRs recognize regional mutations was considered to require additional single-cell paired TCR alpha and beta sequencing. Comparisons of baseline and follow-up blood repertoires included only approximately 15 patients. Ubiquitous expanded tumor TCRs were detected in blood more often at tumor resection than at routine follow-up.

Recombination joined TRBV7-2 with TRBJ2-3; the D gene remains uncertain. The sequence was collected from a male donor with early-stage non-small cell lung cancer. The source was PBMCs, collected at follow-up. The CDR3: CASSLGRAPDTQYF. In nucleotide form, the sequence is TGTGCCAGCAGCTTAGGCCGAGCTCCGGATACGCAGTATTTT.